The clone carrying this T cell receptor (beta chain) was detected only a few times. Antigen: not known. The data belong to a study of CD8+ T cells in alopecia areata. Regarding treatment: oral pan-JAK inhibitor, 5-10 mg twice daily. The V and J ends lost 5 bases and 4 bases, in that order; junction bases with no gene match: 9. CDR3 length: 15 amino acids. Per germline, CDR1 LNHNV and CDR2 YYDKDF (reference sequence). cDNA serving as the sequencing template came from extracted, reverse transcribed RNA. TCRdb's copy holds only in-frame clones and misses some; the assay was immunoSEQ multiplex PCR. The profile shows some 100,000 clones, roughly 50% of them singletons. Study-wide points: Having just one nonresponder leaves the connection between baseline CD8+ expansion and response unresolved.

This receptor was identified in a human donor with alopecia areata. The gene calls are TRBV15 and TRBJ2-3; the match to TRBD2 covers 7 bases. The source was CD8+ T cells sorted from blood, collected at week 4, from a patient treated with tofacitinib. For the CDR3, the DNA is TGTGCCACCAGCCCTACCGGGGAGGGAGCAGATACGCAGTATTTT. Its protein product is CATSPTGEGADTQYF.